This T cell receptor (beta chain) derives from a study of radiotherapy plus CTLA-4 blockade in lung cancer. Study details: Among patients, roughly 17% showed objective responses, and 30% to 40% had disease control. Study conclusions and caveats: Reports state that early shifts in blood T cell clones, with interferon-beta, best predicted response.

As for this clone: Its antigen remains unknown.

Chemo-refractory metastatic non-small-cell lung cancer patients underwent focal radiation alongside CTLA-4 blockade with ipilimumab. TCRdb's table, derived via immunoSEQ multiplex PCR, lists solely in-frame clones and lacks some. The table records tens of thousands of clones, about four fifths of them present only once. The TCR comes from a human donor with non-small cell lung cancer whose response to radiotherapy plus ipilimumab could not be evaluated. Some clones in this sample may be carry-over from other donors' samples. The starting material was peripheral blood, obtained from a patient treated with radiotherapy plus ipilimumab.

This CDR3 is CASSVDWGAGGRDTQYF. The CDR3, as DNA: TGTGCCAGCAGCGTAGATTGGGGCGCGGGGGGGCGAGATACGCAGTATTTT. The chain joins TRBV9 to TRBJ2-3; TRBD2 matches 9 bases. Trimming removed 0 bases from V and 5 bases from J; junction bases left unmatched: 10. CDR1 and CDR2 from the germline V gene are SGDLS and YYNGEE. This CDR3 region has 17 residues.